This T cell receptor (beta chain) was captured by sequencing in a study of post-analysis software for immune sequencing data. Study-level information: Patients had relapsing-remitting, secondary progressive or progressive-relapsing multiple sclerosis; some lacked subtype. The study's findings and limits: Significantly decreased normalized Chao1 diversity was recorded for multiple sclerosis patients relative to controls. TRBV5-6, TRBV5-1 and TRBV20-1 were among roughly five TRBV segments more frequent in patients than controls.

Note on this clonotype: Its target is not known.

CDR3 length equals 14 residues. Germline V gives CDR1 KGHDR, CDR2 SFDVKD. Trimming took off 4 bases at V and 4 bases at J, with 13 bases between the two ends. TCR beta cDNA libraries had unique molecular identifiers. The T cell input of roughly 0.95 to 10 million gave a few hundred thousand cDNA molecules. TCRdb analysed the PCR reads with MiXCR anew, one entry per CDR3 protein. This table holds some 800,000 distinct CDR3 sequences, about 43% found once. The chain combines TRBV24-1 with TRBJ2-7; D possibly corresponds to TRBD2 (6 bases). This receptor was obtained from a girl aged 10 to 17 with multiple sclerosis. The sequenced sample was blood. The CDR3 loop is CATSDSGVGYEQYF. The CDR3 nucleotides are TGTGCCACCAGTGACTCGGGAGTAGGGTACGAGCAGTACTTC.